These 9 T cell receptor beta chains originate from one sample sequenced in a study of T-cell reconstitution after alpha-beta-depleted transplantation in children. Library preparation (for TCRbeta) was performed with unique molecular identifiers. A single record per CDR3 protein comes from TCRdb applying MiXCR to the PCR reads. The table records around 680,000 distinct CDR3 sequences, roughly 15% of them present only once. The sample in question was PBMCs from the stem cell graft donor, obtained from the stem cell graft. All receptors come from a human donor who donated a stem cell graft to a child with acute myeloid leukemia.

This clonotype showed up many times. The chain is built from TRBV4-2 and TRBJ2-5; TRBD1 or TRBD2 may be the D gene (6 bases each). The germline V and J ends were trimmed by 0 bases and 4 bases, with 12 bases remaining between them. CDR1 is LGHNA and CDR2 is YNFKEQ in the germline V gene. The CDR3 covers 15 residues. The CDR3 here is CASSQDPGARETQYF. The CDR3 bases are TGTGCCAGCAGCCAAGATCCGGGGGCAAGAGAGACCCAGTACTTC.

This chain links TRBV20-1 with TRBJ2-3, with D unresolved. The germline CDR1 and CDR2 sequences are DFQATT and SNEGSKA (reference sequence). This CDR3 is built from 13 residues. The V end lost 3 bases, the J end lost 6 bases, and 13 bases lay between the germline ends. The CDR3 here is CSARVVGSDTQYF. CDR3 DNA: TGCAGTGCTAGGGTTGTGGGGTCGGATACGCAGTATTTT.

In the case of this clonotype: A much larger clone differs by one base, so this may be a read error. This chain uses TRBV29-1 with TRBJ2-2; 8 nucleotides agree with TRBD2. This CDR3 is 16 amino acids long. Germline V gene data show CDR1 as SQVTM and CDR2 as ANQGSEA. As DNA, the CDR3 is TGCAGCGTTCGGATTAGCGGGGCCTCAAGGACCGGGGGGCTGTTTTTT. Residues: CSVRISGASRTGGLFF.

This clonotype was seen a few times. The gene calls are TRBV28 and TRBJ2-7, with D uncertain. The CDR3 contains 13 residues. Trimming left V 6 bases short and J 0 bases short, with 9 bases between. Germline V gives CDR1 MDHEN, CDR2 SYDVKM. The CDR3 is CASSYADSYEQYV. The CDR3 nucleotides are TGTGCCAGCAGCTACGCCGACTCCTACGAGCAGTACGTC.

The sample holds a few counts of this clonotype. The chain carries TRBV5-1 and TRBJ2-7; the D gene is possibly TRBD1 (5 bases). V was clipped by 0 bases and J by 5 bases, with 15 bases between them. This CDR3 has 15 residues. CDR1 SGHRS and CDR2 YFSETQ come from the germline V gene. The CDR3 DNA follows: TGCGCCAGCAGCTTGGAAGGCCAGCCCAGGGACGAGCAGTACTTC. It specifies CASSLEGQPRDEQYF.

This rearrangement joins TRBV20-1 to TRBJ2-4; 13 bases fit TRBD2. Germline values: CDR1 DFQATT, CDR2 SNEGSKA (reference sequence). V lost 6 bases and J lost 0; bases outside the gene matches: 5. This CDR3 region has 16 residues. CDR3 protein: CSAQTSGGLAKNIQYF. As DNA, the CDR3 is TGCAGTGCCCAGACTAGCGGGGGGCTAGCCAAAAACATTCAGTACTTC.

This clonotype was counted a few times. The chain carries TRBV29-1 and TRBJ2-2; D call uncertain. CDR1 SQVTM and CDR2 ANQGSEA come from the germline V gene. This CDR3 spans 14 amino acids. Between the trimmed V and J ends, which lost 5 bases and 0 bases, there was a span of 10 bases. The CDR3 region is CSVLVYANTGELFF. Here the CDR3 DNA reads TGCAGCGTTCTTGTGTACGCGAACACCGGGGAGCTGTTTTTT.

This clonotype was recorded many times. The gene calls are TRBV6-5 and TRBJ1-5, with 8 bases identical to TRBD1. CDR1 is MNHEY, CDR2 SVGAGI, per germline. V lost 0 bases and J lost 4; bases outside the gene matches: 8. The CDR3 contains 17 residues. CDR3 protein: CASSYSGQGANNQPQHF. As DNA, the CDR3 is TGTGCCAGCAGTTACTCAGGTCAGGGGGCGAATAATCAGCCCCAGCATTTT.

This clonotype was observed many times. V usage is TRBV15 and J usage is TRBJ2-1; D uncertain. The V gene lost 5 bases and the J gene lost 3 bases, with 17 bases spanning the gap. Germline assignment: CDR1 LNHNV and CDR2 YYDKDF (reference sequence). This CDR3 contains 16 residues. The CDR3 DNA sequence: TGTGCCACCAGCCCACAGACGAATCTAGGCTACAATGAGCAGTTCTTC. As protein: CATSPQTNLGYNEQFF.